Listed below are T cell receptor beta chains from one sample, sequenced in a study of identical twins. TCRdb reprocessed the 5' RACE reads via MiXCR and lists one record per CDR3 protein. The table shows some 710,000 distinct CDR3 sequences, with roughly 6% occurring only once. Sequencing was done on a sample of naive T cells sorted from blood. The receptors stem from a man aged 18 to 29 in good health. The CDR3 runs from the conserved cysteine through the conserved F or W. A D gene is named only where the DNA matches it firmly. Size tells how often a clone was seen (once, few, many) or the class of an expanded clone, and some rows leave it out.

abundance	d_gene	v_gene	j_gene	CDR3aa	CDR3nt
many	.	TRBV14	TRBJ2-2	CASSHKNTGELFF	TGTGCCAGCAGCCATAAGAACACCGGGGAGCTGTTTTTT
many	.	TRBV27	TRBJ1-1	CASSLGPAGWTEAFF	TGTGCCAGCAGTTTAGGACCGGCAGGGTGGACTGAAGCTTTCTTT
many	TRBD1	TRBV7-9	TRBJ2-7	CASSPGQGREQYF	TGTGCCAGCAGCCCAGGACAGGGTCGGGAGCAGTACTTC
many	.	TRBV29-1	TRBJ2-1	CSVEGLLVVEQFF	TGCAGCGTTGAAGGTCTTCTCGTGGTAGAGCAGTTCTTC
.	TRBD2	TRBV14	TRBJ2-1	CASSLWGLVGVEEQFF	TGTGCCAGCAGCCTCTGGGGACTAGTGGGAGTCGAGGAGCAGTTCTTC
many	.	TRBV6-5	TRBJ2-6	CASSRLVGANVLTF	TGTGCCAGCAGTCGACTCGTGGGGGCCAACGTCCTGACTTTC
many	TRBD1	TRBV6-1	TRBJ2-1	CASRRSLDRGYNEQFF	TGTGCCAGCAGACGCTCCCTAGACAGGGGATACAATGAGCAGTTCTTC
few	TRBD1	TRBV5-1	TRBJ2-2	CASRDSWNTGELFF	TGCGCCAGCCGGGACAGCTGGAACACCGGGGAGCTGTTTTTT
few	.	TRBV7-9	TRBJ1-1	CASSLLRSPTEAFF	TGTGCCAGCAGCTTACTTAGGAGCCCAACTGAAGCTTTCTTT
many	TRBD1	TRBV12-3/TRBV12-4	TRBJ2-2	CASSFGAGGGELFF	TGTGCCAGCAGTTTCGGAGCAGGGGGCGGGGAGCTGTTTTTT
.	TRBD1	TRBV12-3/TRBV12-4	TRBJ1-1	CASSFNRGFAEAFF	TGTGCCAGCAGTTTTAACAGGGGATTTGCTGAAGCTTTCTTT
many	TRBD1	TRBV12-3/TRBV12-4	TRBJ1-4	CASSSTGGAHEKLFF	TGTGCCAGCAGTTCAACAGGGGGCGCCCATGAAAAACTGTTTTTT
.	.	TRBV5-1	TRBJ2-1	CASSLELGKLNNEQFF	TGCGCCAGCAGCTTGGAGCTGGGGAAACTTAACAATGAGCAGTTCTTC
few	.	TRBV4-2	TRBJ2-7	CASSIPPFDGTPSGTEQYF	TGTGCCAGCAGCATTCCCCCCTTCGACGGGACACCATCTGGGACTGAGCAGTACTTC
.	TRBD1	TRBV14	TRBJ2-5	CASSHGPGQGWETQYF	TGTGCCAGCAGCCACGGACCGGGACAGGGTTGGGAGACCCAGTACTTC
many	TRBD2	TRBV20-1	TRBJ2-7	CSVKRLADYEQYF	TGCAGTGTGAAAAGGCTAGCGGACTACGAGCAGTACTTC
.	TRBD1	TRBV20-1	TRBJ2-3	CSARRGQGTDTQYF	TGCAGTGCTAGACGGGGACAGGGCACAGATACGCAGTATTTT
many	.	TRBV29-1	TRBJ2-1	CSLGPPGDNEQFF	TGCAGCCTCGGGCCGCCAGGGGACAATGAGCAGTTCTTC
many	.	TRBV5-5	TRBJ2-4	CASSSGPGAVAKNIQYF	TGTGCCAGCAGCTCTGGGCCAGGGGCAGTAGCCAAAAACATTCAGTACTTC
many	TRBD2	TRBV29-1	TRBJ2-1	CSVEVGLAGGNEQFF	TGCAGCGTTGAGGTGGGACTAGCGGGAGGTAATGAGCAGTTCTTC
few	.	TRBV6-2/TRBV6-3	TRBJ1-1	CASSPQGGLEAFF	TGTGCCAGCAGTCCGCAAGGGGGACTCGAAGCTTTCTTT
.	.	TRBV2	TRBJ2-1	CASSEGARQNNEQFF	TGTGCCAGCAGTGAGGGCGCCCGGCAGAACAATGAGCAGTTCTTC
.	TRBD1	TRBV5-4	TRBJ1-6	CASSEGQGLYNSPLHF	TGTGCCAGCAGCGAGGGACAGGGGCTCTATAATTCACCCCTCCACTTT
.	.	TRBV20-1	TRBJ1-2	CSATGLLYGYTF	TGCAGTGCTACGGGACTACTCTATGGCTACACCTTC